These T cell receptor beta chains were read from a single sample in a study of blood T cell repertoires in COVID-19. Method: immunoSEQ multiplex PCR; TCRdb's copy keeps in-frame clones and lacks some. The profile shows roughly 90,000 clones, 89% of them singletons. The material sequenced was peripheral blood. The receptor set was obtained from a man aged 50 or older with COVID-19, enrolled during active disease. The CDR3 runs from the conserved cysteine through the conserved F or W. Each record gives: J gene, clone size, V gene, D gene, CDR3 DNA, CDR3 protein. A D gene is named only where the DNA matches it firmly. The size field is filled for only some rows; it gives once, few, many or a size class.

j_call: TRBJ1-2; clone_size: NA; v_call: TRBV24-1; d_call: NA; cdr3_nt: TGTGCCACCAGTGATAGTGCAGGGGTTCCCTTCTATGGCTACACCTTC; cdr3_aa: CATSDSAGVPFYGYTF
j_call: TRBJ1-5; clone_size: NA; v_call: TRBV18; d_call: TRBD1; cdr3_nt: TGTGCCAGCTCGCTTGGACAGGGCAATCAGCCCCAGCATTTT; cdr3_aa: CASSLGQGNQPQHF
j_call: TRBJ1-5; clone_size: NA; v_call: TRBV28; d_call: NA; cdr3_nt: TGTGCCAGCAGTTTTCGCAGTGGCAGACAGCCCCAGCATTTT; cdr3_aa: CASSFRSGRQPQHF
j_call: TRBJ1-1; clone_size: NA; v_call: TRBV20-1; d_call: NA; cdr3_nt: TGCAGTGCTAGTCGGGGTGTTATGAACACTGAAGCTTTCTTT; cdr3_aa: CSASRGVMNTEAFF
j_call: TRBJ1-5; clone_size: NA; v_call: TRBV30; d_call: NA; cdr3_nt: TGTGCCTGGAGTTACCAGGGGTGGCCCCAGCATTTT; cdr3_aa: CAWSYQGWPQHF
j_call: TRBJ1-1; clone_size: NA; v_call: TRBV19; d_call: TRBD1; cdr3_nt: TGTGCCAGTAGTAGGAGGACAGGGGGCACTGAAGCTTTCTTT; cdr3_aa: CASSRRTGGTEAFF
j_call: TRBJ2-5; clone_size: NA; v_call: TRBV18; d_call: TRBD1; cdr3_nt: TGTGCCAGCTCACCGGTTGGACAGGGGCTTCAAGAGACCCAGTACTTC; cdr3_aa: CASSPVGQGLQETQYF
j_call: TRBJ1-1; clone_size: NA; v_call: TRBV15; d_call: NA; cdr3_nt: TGTGCCACCAAAATGGGGGACATGAACACTGAAGCTTTCTTT; cdr3_aa: CATKMGDMNTEAFF
j_call: TRBJ1-1; clone_size: NA; v_call: TRBV7-3; d_call: TRBD1; cdr3_nt: TGTGCCAGCAGCCTCACAGGGGGCACTGAAGCTTTCTTT; cdr3_aa: CASSLTGGTEAFF
j_call: TRBJ2-7; clone_size: NA; v_call: TRBV7-2; d_call: TRBD1; cdr3_nt: TGTGCCAGCAGCAACAGTGGGACAGCCTACGAGCAGTACTTC; cdr3_aa: CASSNSGTAYEQYF
j_call: TRBJ2-7; clone_size: NA; v_call: TRBV10-3; d_call: NA; cdr3_nt: TGTGCCATCAGTGAGGGTCCCCTGAGCTCCTACGAGCAGTACTTC; cdr3_aa: CAISEGPLSSYEQYF
j_call: TRBJ1-1; clone_size: NA; v_call: TRBV19; d_call: NA; cdr3_nt: TGTGCCAGTAGTACCCGTTCGGGGGCTTTCTTT; cdr3_aa: CASSTRSGAFF
j_call: TRBJ1-1; clone_size: NA; v_call: TRBV2; d_call: TRBD1; cdr3_nt: TGTGCCAGCAAACGGACAGGGGCCCGGAACACTGAAGCTTTCTTT; cdr3_aa: CASKRTGARNTEAFF
j_call: TRBJ2-2; clone_size: NA; v_call: TRBV30; d_call: TRBD1; cdr3_nt: TGTGCCTGGAGTTCCGGGACAGGGGGCTCCGGGGAGCTGTTTTTT; cdr3_aa: CAWSSGTGGSGELFF
j_call: TRBJ1-2; clone_size: NA; v_call: TRBV3-1/TRBV3-2; d_call: NA; cdr3_nt: TGTGCCAGCAGCCAAGGACCCAGGCTGGACTATGGCTACACCTTC; cdr3_aa: CASSQGPRLDYGYTF
j_call: TRBJ1-2; clone_size: NA; v_call: TRBV7-9; d_call: TRBD1; cdr3_nt: TGTGCCAGCAGCAACCGGGACAGGGAGGAGTATGGCTACACCTTC; cdr3_aa: CASSNRDREEYGYTF
j_call: TRBJ2-2; clone_size: NA; v_call: TRBV24-1; d_call: NA; cdr3_nt: TGTGCCACCAGTGACTTGATCACAGGGTCAAACACCGGGGAGCTGTTTTTT; cdr3_aa: CATSDLITGSNTGELFF
j_call: TRBJ1-3; clone_size: NA; v_call: TRBV12-3/TRBV12-4; d_call: NA; cdr3_nt: TGTGCCAGCAGTTCTTCCTCTGGAAACACCATATATTTT; cdr3_aa: CASSSSSGNTIYF
j_call: TRBJ2-2; clone_size: NA; v_call: TRBV4-1; d_call: TRBD2; cdr3_nt: TGCGCCAGCAGCCACTCGATCTGGACTAGCTCCGGGGAGCTGTTTTTT; cdr3_aa: CASSHSIWTSSGELFF
j_call: TRBJ1-2; clone_size: NA; v_call: TRBV12-3/TRBV12-4; d_call: TRBD1; cdr3_nt: TGTGCCAGCAATAAAGACAGGGTCGGCGGCTACACCTTC; cdr3_aa: CASNKDRVGGYTF
j_call: TRBJ2-2; clone_size: NA; v_call: TRBV6-2/TRBV6-3; d_call: NA; cdr3_nt: TGTGCCAGCAGTTACTCGCTTCGGGGTCCCGGGGAGCTGTTTTTT; cdr3_aa: CASSYSLRGPGELFF
j_call: TRBJ2-1; clone_size: NA; v_call: TRBV6-6; d_call: TRBD2; cdr3_nt: TGTGCCAGCAGTACCTCGGCGCGGGGGGGGGATGAGCAGTTCTTC; cdr3_aa: CASSTSARGGDEQFF
j_call: TRBJ1-1; clone_size: NA; v_call: TRBV10-3; d_call: NA; cdr3_nt: TGTGCCATCAGCCGGGATGGGGACACTGAAGCTTTCTTT; cdr3_aa: CAISRDGDTEAFF
j_call: TRBJ2-3; clone_size: once; v_call: TRBV5-4; d_call: TRBD2; cdr3_nt: TGTGCCAGCAGCCCAGTCGGGGGGGCCTTAACAGATACGCAGTATTTT; cdr3_aa: CASSPVGGALTDTQYF
j_call: TRBJ2-1; clone_size: NA; v_call: TRBV7-2; d_call: NA; cdr3_nt: TGTGCCAGCAGCTTAATATCGGGCAATGAGCAGTTCTTC; cdr3_aa: CASSLISGNEQFF
j_call: TRBJ2-7; clone_size: NA; v_call: TRBV5-1; d_call: TRBD2; cdr3_nt: TGCGCCAGCAGCTTGGTAGCGGGGGGACCCTACGAGCAGTACTTC; cdr3_aa: CASSLVAGGPYEQYF
j_call: TRBJ2-7; clone_size: once; v_call: TRBV6-5; d_call: TRBD1; cdr3_nt: TGTGCCAGCAGTTACACAACAGGGGGTTGGGAGCAGTACTTC; cdr3_aa: CASSYTTGGWEQYF
j_call: TRBJ1-1; clone_size: few; v_call: TRBV5-1; d_call: NA; cdr3_nt: TGCGCCAGCAGCTTGGGGGGGCAACTGAACACTGAAGCTTTCTTT; cdr3_aa: CASSLGGQLNTEAFF
j_call: TRBJ2-3; clone_size: NA; v_call: TRBV5-1; d_call: TRBD2; cdr3_nt: TGCGCCAGCAGCTTGGCTCCGGGACTAGCGGGGGGCACAGATACGCAGTATTTT; cdr3_aa: CASSLAPGLAGGTDTQYF
j_call: TRBJ1-2; clone_size: once; v_call: TRBV7-9; d_call: NA; cdr3_nt: TGTGCCAGCAACGAACAGGGTATTCTCTATGGCTACACCTTC; cdr3_aa: CASNEQGILYGYTF
j_call: TRBJ1-2; clone_size: once; v_call: TRBV28; d_call: NA; cdr3_nt: TGTGCCAGCAGTTTAGGGCATTCAGGGATGAAAGGCTACACCTTC; cdr3_aa: CASSLGHSGMKGYTF
j_call: TRBJ2-3; clone_size: NA; v_call: TRBV19; d_call: TRBD2; cdr3_nt: TGTGCCAGTATGGCTAGCGGGTTTAGCACAGATACGCAGTATTTT; cdr3_aa: CASMASGFSTDTQYF
j_call: TRBJ1-6; clone_size: NA; v_call: TRBV30; d_call: NA; cdr3_nt: TGTGCCTGGAGTGGAAGGACAGCTTATAATTCACCCCTCCACTTT; cdr3_aa: CAWSGRTAYNSPLHF
j_call: TRBJ1-2; clone_size: NA; v_call: TRBV4-3; d_call: NA; cdr3_nt: TGCGCCAGCAGCTTGGACAGCCAGTCTCCCTATGGCTACACCTTC; cdr3_aa: CASSLDSQSPYGYTF
j_call: TRBJ2-2; clone_size: once; v_call: TRBV14; d_call: NA; cdr3_nt: TGTGCCAGCAGCCACATCCGGGACACCAACACCGGGGAGCTGTTTTTT; cdr3_aa: CASSHIRDTNTGELFF
j_call: TRBJ1-1; clone_size: few; v_call: TRBV5-1; d_call: NA; cdr3_nt: TGCGCCAGCAGCTTGGCCGGGAACTTGAACACTGAAGCTTTCTTT; cdr3_aa: CASSLAGNLNTEAFF
j_call: TRBJ1-4; clone_size: NA; v_call: TRBV7-9; d_call: TRBD1; cdr3_nt: TGTGCCAGCAGCCGTCACGGGACAGGGAATGAAAAACTGTTTTTT; cdr3_aa: CASSRHGTGNEKLFF
j_call: TRBJ2-7; clone_size: NA; v_call: TRBV6-1; d_call: NA; cdr3_nt: TGTGCCAGCAGTGAATCTCGTTACGAGCAGTACTTC; cdr3_aa: CASSESRYEQYF
j_call: TRBJ2-7; clone_size: NA; v_call: TRBV18; d_call: TRBD1; cdr3_nt: TGTGCCAGCTCATCGGGACAGGGGCCCTCCTACGAGCAGTACTTC; cdr3_aa: CASSSGQGPSYEQYF
j_call: TRBJ1-5; clone_size: NA; v_call: TRBV18; d_call: NA; cdr3_nt: TGTGCCAGCTCACCAAGTAGCACAGCGGGCAATCAGCCCCAGCATTTT; cdr3_aa: CASSPSSTAGNQPQHF